This paragraph reports one T cell receptor beta chain. Its target is unknown. This table comes from immunoSEQ multiplex PCR, and its TCRdb copy is limited to in-frame clones, with some not included. The sample consists of about 110,000 clones, around 90% of them appearing once. The data derive from a study of T cell responses to AZD1222 COVID-19 vaccine. Broader study findings: Only 5 or 6 individuals given AZD1222 were seropositive at baseline. The donors showed a predominance of white British ancestry and of females, with possible underestimation of clonal diversity. Unmutated variant regions are reportedly the target of nearly half of TCRs that are spike-specific.

The V and J ends lost 0 bases and 0 bases respectively, with 6 bases between them. Germline V gene data show CDR1 as LNHNV and CDR2 as YYDKDF (reference sequence). The CDR3 loop spans 15 amino acids. V usage is TRBV15 and J usage is TRBJ1-3; D remains unclear. This sequence originates from an adult who received the AZD1222 COVID-19 vaccine. Sequences were derived from peripheral blood, sampled 28 days after the second AZD1222 dose. CDR3 bases: TGTGCCACCAGCAGAGACACGTTCTCTGGAAACACCATATATTTT. As protein: CATSRDTFSGNTIYF.